Included here is one T cell receptor (beta chain) sequence, with context. V lost 0 bases and J 8 bases, leaving 13 bases between the germline ends. Germline CDR1 is MNHEY and CDR2 is SVGAGI. The CDR3 is made up of 15 amino acids. The data were taken from a study of blood T cell repertoires in COVID-19. Study as a whole: The United States, Italy and Spain supplied acute and convalescent COVID-19 samples.

The authors' processing: It was from reference gene primer amplification that nucleated cell counts were estimated. Some clones are missing from TCRdb's copy, which holds only in-frame ones; the method was immunoSEQ multiplex PCR. V, J and clone size derive from that table, while D and trimming were established from the DNA sequence. The repertoire consists of fewer than 450,000 clones, with roughly 91% occurring once and the leading ten covering roughly 0.66%. This sequence joins TRBV6-5 and TRBJ1-4; no clear D. Material for sequencing was PBMCs or T cells enriched from blood (not recorded which). This receptor was identified in a man in his late teens or twenties who had recovered from COVID-19. This chain's CDR3 is CASSYSGLGQEKLFF. CDR3 bases: TGTGCCAGCAGTTACTCCGGACTAGGGCAGGAAAAACTGTTTTTT.